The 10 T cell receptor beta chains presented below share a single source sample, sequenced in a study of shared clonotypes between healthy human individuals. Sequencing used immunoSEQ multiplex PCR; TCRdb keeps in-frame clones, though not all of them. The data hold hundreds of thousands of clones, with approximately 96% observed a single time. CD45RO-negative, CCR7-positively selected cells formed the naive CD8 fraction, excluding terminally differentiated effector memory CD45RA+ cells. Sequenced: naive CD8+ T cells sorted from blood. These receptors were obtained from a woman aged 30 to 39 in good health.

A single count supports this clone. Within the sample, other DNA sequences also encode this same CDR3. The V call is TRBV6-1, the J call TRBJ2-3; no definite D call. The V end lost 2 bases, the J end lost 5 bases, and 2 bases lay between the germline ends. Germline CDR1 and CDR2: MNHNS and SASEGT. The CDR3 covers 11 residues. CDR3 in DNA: TGTGCCAGCAGTGAACTAGATACGCAGTATTTT. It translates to CASSELDTQYF.

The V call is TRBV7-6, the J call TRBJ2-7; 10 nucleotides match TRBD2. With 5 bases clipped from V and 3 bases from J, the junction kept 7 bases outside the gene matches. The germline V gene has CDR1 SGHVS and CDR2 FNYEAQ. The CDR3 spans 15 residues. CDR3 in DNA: TGTGCCAGCAGCCCTGGGACTAGCGTATTCTACGAGCAGTACTTC. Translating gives CASSPGTSVFYEQYF.

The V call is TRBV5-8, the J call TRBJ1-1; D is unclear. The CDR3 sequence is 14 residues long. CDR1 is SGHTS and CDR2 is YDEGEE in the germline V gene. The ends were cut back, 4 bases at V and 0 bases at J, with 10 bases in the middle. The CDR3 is CASSPRNMNTEAFF. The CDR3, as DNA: TGTGCCAGCAGCCCGAGAAACATGAACACTGAAGCTTTCTTT.

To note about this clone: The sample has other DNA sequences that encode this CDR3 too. The CDR3 protein is CASTDGSYEQYF. CDR3 coding DNA: TGTGCCAGCACCGACGGGTCCTACGAGCAGTACTTC. The chain has TRBV6-1 and TRBJ2-7; D is ambiguous. Germline CDR1 and CDR2: MNHNS and SASEGT. Trimming pared 7 bases from V and 1 base from J, leaving 8 bases between. This CDR3 has 12 amino acids.

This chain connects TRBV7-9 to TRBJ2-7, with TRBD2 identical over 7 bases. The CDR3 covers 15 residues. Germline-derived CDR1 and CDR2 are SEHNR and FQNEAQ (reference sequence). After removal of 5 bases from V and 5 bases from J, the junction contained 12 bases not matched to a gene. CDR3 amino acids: CASSERLAASHEQYF. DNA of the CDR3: TGTGCCAGCAGCGAAAGACTAGCCGCCTCGCACGAGCAGTACTTC.

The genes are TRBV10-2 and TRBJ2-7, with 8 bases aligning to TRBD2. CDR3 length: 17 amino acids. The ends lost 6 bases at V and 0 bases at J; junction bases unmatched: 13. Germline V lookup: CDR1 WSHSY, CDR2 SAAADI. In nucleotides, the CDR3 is TGCGCCAGCAGCCGAGCGGGGGAGCGGCGGCTCTCCTACGAGCAGTACTTC. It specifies CASSRAGERRLSYEQYF.

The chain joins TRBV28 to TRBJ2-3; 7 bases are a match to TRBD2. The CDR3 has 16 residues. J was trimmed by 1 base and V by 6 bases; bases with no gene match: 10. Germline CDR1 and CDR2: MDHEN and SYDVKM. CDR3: CASRPLAESGTDTQYF. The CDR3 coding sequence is TGTGCCAGCAGACCCCTAGCGGAATCGGGCACAGATACGCAGTATTTT.

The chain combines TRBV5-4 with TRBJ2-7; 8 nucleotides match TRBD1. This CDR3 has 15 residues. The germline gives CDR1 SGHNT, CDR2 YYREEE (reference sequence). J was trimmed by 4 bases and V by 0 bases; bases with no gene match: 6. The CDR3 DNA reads TGTGCCAGCAGCTTGGAGGTGACAGGGGATTACGAGCAGTACTTC. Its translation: CASSLEVTGDYEQYF.

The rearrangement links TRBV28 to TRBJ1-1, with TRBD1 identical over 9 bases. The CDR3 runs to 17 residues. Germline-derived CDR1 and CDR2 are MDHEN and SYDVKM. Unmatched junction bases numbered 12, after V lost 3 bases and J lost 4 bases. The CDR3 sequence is CASSFPGTGRISTEAFF. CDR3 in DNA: TGTGCCAGCAGTTTCCCCGGGACAGGGAGAATCAGCACTGAAGCTTTCTTT.

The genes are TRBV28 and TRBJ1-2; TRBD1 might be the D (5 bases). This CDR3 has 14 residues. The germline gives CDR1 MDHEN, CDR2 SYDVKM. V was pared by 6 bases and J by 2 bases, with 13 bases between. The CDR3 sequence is CASSLRWGNYGYTF. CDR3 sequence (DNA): TGTGCCAGCAGCCTTAGGTGGGGGAACTATGGCTACACCTTC.